This T cell receptor (beta chain) was sequenced during a study of human T cells and chemical hapten exposure. Germline assignment: CDR1 SQVTM and CDR2 ANQGSEA. The CDR3 contains 11 residues. The trim removed 8 bases at V and 5 bases at J, leaving 2 bases unmatched. Each cDNA molecule in the library carried unique molecular identifiers. TCRdb re-called the RACE reads with MiXCR, one entry per CDR3 protein. The repertoire has some 200,000 distinct CDR3 sequences, approximately 29% of them found once; the top ten carry less than 3.5%. Indicated time point: pre-sensitization, week 0. Treatment here: therapeutic diphenylcyclopropenone sensitization with weekly scalp DPC.

The source material was whole blood, sampled in connection with sensitization to the hapten diphenylcyclopropenone (DPC). This TCR came from a woman between 25 and 40 years old with alopecia areata. Some clones in this sample may be carry-over from other donors' samples. The genes are TRBV29-1 and TRBJ2-5; TRBD1 agrees at 10 bases. CDR3 DNA: TGCAGCTCGGGACAGGGGGAGACCCAGTACTTC. Residues: CSSGQGETQYF.